Listed here are 10 T cell receptor beta chains from one sample, sequenced in a study of shared T cell receptors in the human thymus. Sequenced by immunoSEQ multiplex PCR; TCRdb stores in-frame clones only, minus some. The sample has hundreds of thousands of clones; roughly 88% are singletons. The sample was also linked to a second study, of human thymus T cells.

The source material was thymocytes. All receptors derive from a boy in the first two years of life with a congenital heart defect.

CDR3 amino acids: CASTSMETGELFF. CDR3 nucleotides: TGTGCCAGCACTTCAATGGAGACCGGGGAGCTGTTTTTT. The V gene is TRBV6-5, the J gene TRBJ2-2; D unresolved. The CDR3 extends over 13 amino acids. V lost 7 bases, J lost 5 bases, and 11 bases lay in between. The V gene's germline CDR1 is MNHEY and CDR2 SVGAGI.

The genes are TRBV2 and TRBJ1-1; the match to TRBD1 covers 11 bases. Trimming cost V 2 bases and J 4 bases; bases outside gene matches: 9. The CDR3 spans 17 residues. Germline V CDR1 and CDR2: SNHLY, FYNNEI. The DNA of the CDR3 is TGTGCCAGCAGTGAACCCCGGACAGGGGGCCTGAGCACTGAAGCTTTCTTT. This sequence encodes CASSEPRTGGLSTEAFF.

The J gene is TRBJ1-1, the V gene TRBV5-1; D is perhaps TRBD1 (5 bases). Looked up from germline, CDR1 is SGHRS and CDR2 is YFSETQ. Trimming pared 0 bases from V and 0 bases from J, leaving 30 bases between. This CDR3 has 22 residues. The CDR3 region is CASSLVSSGLRIPRPMNTEAFF. The CDR3 nucleotides read TGCGCCAGCAGCTTGGTGTCCTCAGGGTTGCGGATCCCCCGTCCGATGAACACTGAAGCTTTCTTT.

The V gene is TRBV10-3, the J gene TRBJ2-7; 7 positions agree with TRBD1. After removal of 6 bases from V and 6 bases from J, the junction contained 8 bases not matched to a gene. Looked up from germline, CDR1 is ENHRY and CDR2 is SYGVKD. This CDR3 contains 13 residues. The CDR3 here is CAISRQGEGEQYF. In nucleotides, the CDR3 is TGTGCCATCAGCCGACAGGGAGAGGGCGAGCAGTACTTC.

The chain uses TRBV6-5 and TRBJ1-2; TRBD1 aligns across 7 bases. V shed 5 bases and J 7 bases; nucleotides not matched to a gene: 4. The germline gives CDR1 MNHEY, CDR2 SVGAGI. CDR3 size: 12 residues. The CDR3 DNA reads TGTGCCAGCAGTCACGACAGGGCTGGCTACACCTTC. Encoded protein: CASSHDRAGYTF.

CDR3 sequence: CASSLSQGGETQYF. The CDR3 DNA reads TGTGCCAGCAGTTTATCCCAGGGAGGAGAGACCCAGTACTTC. The V and J genes are TRBV27 and TRBJ2-5; possibly TRBD2 for D (6 bases). Trimming stripped 0 bases from V and 4 bases from J, with 9 bases between. The CDR3 has 14 amino acids. The germline V gene encodes CDR1 MNHEY and CDR2 SMNVEV (reference sequence).

The CDR3 nucleotides are TGTGCCAGCTCCCTGGGCGGGGGCGCTTACAATGAGCAGTTCTTC. Encoded protein: CASSLGGGAYNEQFF. V and J are TRBV18 and TRBJ2-1, with D tentatively TRBD2 (7 bases). The germline V gene encodes CDR1 KGHSH and CDR2 LQKENI. The V end lost 6 bases, the J end lost 4 bases, and 16 bases lay between the germline ends. The CDR3 consists of 15 residues. Supplemented by reference TRBV18 and TRBJ2-1, the full variable domain reads NAGVMQNPRHLVRRRGQEARLRCSPMKGHSHVYWYRQLPEEGLKFMVYLQKENIIDESGMPKERFSAEFPKEGPSILRIQQVVRGDSAAYFCASSLGGGAYNEQFFGPGTRLTVL.

J is TRBJ2-5 and V is TRBV6-5, with 7 bases fitting TRBD1. The J call is doubtful: the DNA matches TRBJ2-7 better. This CDR3 comprises 14 residues. Germline V gives CDR1 MNHEY, CDR2 SVGAGI. CDR3 region: CASSYLGQVTEQYF. CDR3 sequence (DNA): TGTGCCAGCAGTTACCTCGGACAGGTCACCGAGCAGTACTTC.

This clone was detected a few times. The chain couples TRBV7-9 to TRBJ2-2; 9 bases line up with TRBD2. The CDR3 sequence is 17 residues long. Unmatched junction bases numbered 7, after V lost 5 bases and J lost 0 bases. Germline CDR1 is SEHNR and CDR2 is FQNEAQ (reference sequence). CDR3: CASSPRLADSNTGELFF. In DNA form, the CDR3 reads TGTGCCAGCAGCCCACGACTAGCGGACTCGAACACCGGGGAGCTGTTTTTT.

This clone came up once. The chain couples TRBV15 to TRBJ2-7, with D possibly TRBD1 on 8 matching bases. The V end was cut by 3 bases, the J end by 1 base, with 28 bases between. CDR3 length: 20 residues. CDR1 is LNHNV and CDR2 is YYDKDF in the germline V gene (reference sequence). This chain's CDR3 is CATSRDDRGVKRDLSYEQYF. The DNA for the CDR3 is TGTGCCACCAGCAGGGACGACAGGGGAGTCAAGCGGGATCTTTCCTACGAGCAGTACTTC.